A single TCR beta chain is shown here with its context. The data were taken from a study of blood T cell repertoires in COVID-19. Study-level information: Sample material is recorded as cDNA or gDNA derived from T cells, B-cell-depleted T cells, or PBMCs.

The V gene end was trimmed by 4 bases and the J gene end by 4 bases; junction bases not matched to a gene: 6. Germline lookup yields CDR1 SGHAT and CDR2 FQNNGV. The CDR3 spans 14 residues. Original analysis: Amplification of reference gene primers provided the estimated nucleated cell counts. Profiled with immunoSEQ multiplex PCR; TCRdb holds only in-frame clones, not every one. Clonal size and the V and J genes are those of that table, whereas D and trimming came from the DNA. Seen here are about 93,000 clones, 89% observed once, and the top ten hold under 5.5%. What was sequenced was peripheral blood. This TCR was sampled from a man aged 55 to 70 with COVID-19, enrolled during active disease. The chain couples TRBV11-2 to TRBJ1-2; TRBD1 matches at 7 bases. CDR3: CASSSAGTAYGYTF. The CDR3 coding sequence is TGTGCCAGCAGCTCGGCCGGGACAGCCTATGGCTACACCTTC.